These T cell receptor beta chains were read from a single sample in a study of T-cell reconstitution after alpha-beta-depleted transplantation in children. TCRdb re-called the PCR reads with MiXCR, one entry per CDR3 protein. The sample has 65,000 to 85,000 distinct CDR3 sequences; 11% are singletons. This specimen was PBMCs, taken before TCRalphabeta/CD19-depleted stem cell transplant. The receptors originated from a boy younger than 18 with acute myeloid leukemia, due to receive a stem cell transplant. CDR3s include the opening cysteine and the closing phenylalanine or tryptophan. The order of the fields is J gene, V gene, clone size, D gene, CDR3 protein, CDR3 DNA. The D gene is left open where the match is weak. The listing skips clone size in some rows; elsewhere it reads once, few, many or a size class.

>TRBJ2-5|TRBV6-2/TRBV6-3|many|-
CASSFFGAKTQYF
TGTGCCAGCAGTTTTTTCGGGGCGAAGACCCAGTACTTC
>TRBJ1-2|TRBV29-1|-|-
CSAGKGRNYGYTF
TGCAGCGCAGGCAAGGGACGGAACTATGGCTACACCTTC
>TRBJ2-5|TRBV20-1|-|TRBD2
CSARPPSGRADRETQYF
TGCAGTGCTAGACCCCCTAGCGGGAGGGCCGATCGGGAGACCCAGTACTTC
>TRBJ2-6|TRBV4-1|many|-
CASSPGGGSGANVLTF
TGCGCCAGCAGCCCAGGAGGGGGCTCTGGGGCCAACGTCCTGACTTTC
>TRBJ1-3|TRBV12-3/TRBV12-4|many|TRBD1
CASRTGGTGNTIYF
TGTGCCAGCAGAACAGGGGGCACTGGAAACACCATATATTTT
>TRBJ2-5|TRBV12-3/TRBV12-4|many|-
CASSLALAQYF
TGTGCCAGCAGCCTCGCCCTCGCCCAGTACTTC
>TRBJ2-1|TRBV20-1|many|-
CSARDFRVEQFF
TGCAGTGCTAGGGATTTTAGGGTTGAGCAGTTCTTC
>TRBJ1-6|TRBV5-1|many|TRBD1
CASTLVGTGYNSPLHF
TGCGCCAGCACCCTGGTCGGGACAGGGTACAATTCACCCCTCCACTTT
>TRBJ2-4|TRBV29-1|many|-
CSVVGGQAKNIQYF
TGCAGCGTTGTGGGAGGTCAGGCAAAAAACATTCAGTACTTC
>TRBJ2-5|TRBV12-3/TRBV12-4|many|-
CASSFSAGVGGETQYF
TGTGCCAGCAGTTTCAGTGCGGGCGTAGGAGGAGAGACCCAGTACTTC
>TRBJ2-4|TRBV4-1|many|TRBD1
CASSRSTGGDIQYF
TGCGCCAGCAGCCGTTCGACAGGGGGGGACATTCAGTACTTC
>TRBJ2-6|TRBV10-3|many|-
CAISVEWGAYRGEGANVLTF
TGTGCCATCAGTGTAGAATGGGGGGCCTACAGGGGAGAAGGGGCCAACGTCCTGACTTTC
>TRBJ2-7|TRBV10-3|many|TRBD2
CAISDPGLAGAYEQYF
TGTGCCATCAGTGACCCGGGACTAGCGGGAGCCTACGAGCAGTACTTC
>TRBJ2-2|TRBV29-1|many|TRBD1
CSVAGQGANTGELFF
TGCAGCGTTGCGGGACAGGGAGCGAACACCGGGGAGCTGTTTTTT
>TRBJ2-3|TRBV5-1|many|TRBD2
CASSTLAGFSTDTQYF
TGCGCCAGCAGCACACTAGCGGGGTTTAGCACAGATACGCAGTATTTT
>TRBJ2-5|TRBV20-1|many|TRBD2
CSASGGAGETQYF
TGCAGTGCTAGCGGGGGGGCCGGAGAGACCCAGTACTTC
>TRBJ1-1|TRBV29-1|many|TRBD1
CSVDRGDAEAFF
TGCAGCGTAGACAGGGGGGATGCTGAAGCTTTCTTT
>TRBJ2-3|TRBV7-2|many|TRBD2
CASSFSGTSSTDTQYF
TGTGCCAGCAGTTTTAGCGGGACCAGTAGCACAGATACGCAGTATTTT